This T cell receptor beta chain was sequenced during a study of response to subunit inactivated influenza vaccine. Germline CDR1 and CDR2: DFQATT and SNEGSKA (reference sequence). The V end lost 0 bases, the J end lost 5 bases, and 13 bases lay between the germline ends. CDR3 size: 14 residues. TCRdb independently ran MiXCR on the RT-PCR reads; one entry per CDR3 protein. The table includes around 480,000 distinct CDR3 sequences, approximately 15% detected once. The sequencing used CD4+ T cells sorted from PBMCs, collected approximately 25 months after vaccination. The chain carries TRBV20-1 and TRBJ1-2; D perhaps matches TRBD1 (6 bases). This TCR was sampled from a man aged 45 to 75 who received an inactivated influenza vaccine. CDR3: CSARDYRVDYGYTF. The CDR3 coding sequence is TGCAGTGCTAGAGATTACAGGGTAGATTATGGCTACACCTTC.